This T cell receptor beta chain derives from a study of blood T cell repertoires in COVID-19. Trimming left V 0 bases short and J 4 bases short, with 5 bases between. CDR3 size: 13 residues. Germline CDR1 SGHRS, CDR2 YFSETQ. The method was immunoSEQ multiplex PCR; TCRdb's version includes in-frame clones alone and lacks a portion of them. The sample carries about 110,000 clones, approximately 80% recorded once. The specimen sequenced was peripheral blood. This TCR was recovered from a woman aged 45 to 65 with acute or convalescent COVID-19. The chain recombines TRBV5-1 with TRBJ1-3; D uncertain. CDR3 in amino acids: CASSLAEGNTIYF. CDR3 nucleotides: TGCGCCAGCAGCTTGGCCGAGGGAAACACCATATATTTT. The complete variable domain, with remaining parts taken from reference TRBV5-1 and TRBJ1-3, reads KAGVTQTPRYLIKTRGQQVTLSCSPISGHRSVSWYQQTPGQGLQFLFEYFSETQRNKGNFPGRFSGRQFSNSRSEMNVSTLELGDSALYLCASSLAEGNTIYFGEGSWLTVV.